These 21 T cell receptor beta chains share one sample of origin, sequenced in a study of beta chain features in type 1 diabetes. Sequencing targeted expressed TCRB transcripts, as all isolated RNA had been reverse transcribed. Method: immunoSEQ multiplex PCR; TCRdb's copy keeps in-frame clones and lacks some. The sample holds about 220,000 clones, roughly a tenth seen once. Sequenced sample: central memory CD4+ T cells from blood. The receptors were sampled from a man between 18 and 35 years old in good health.

This sequence joins TRBV19 and TRBJ2-1, with 8 bases identical to TRBD2. CDR1 is LNHDA, CDR2 SQIVND, per germline (reference sequence). The CDR3 runs to 12 residues. The V gene end was trimmed by 7 bases and the J gene end by 12 bases; junction bases not matched to a gene: 8. CDR3 DNA sequence: TGTGCCAGTATTGGAACTAGCGGTTCGCAGTTCTTC. Translating it yields CASIGTSGSQFF.

About this clone itself: A much larger clone differs from this one at a single base, so this may be a read error. The chain employs TRBV21-1 and TRBJ2-7; TRBD2 was called by the table and not checked on the DNA. TRBV21-1 has pseudogene status. The CDR3 contains 11 residues. This chain's CDR3 is CATPEGYEQYF. In DNA, the CDR3 is TGTGCCACCCCGGAGGGGTACGAGCAGTACTTC.

The chain links TRBV29-1 to TRBJ2-7; D is perhaps TRBD1 (8 bases). Trimming took off 7 bases at V and 4 bases at J, with 17 bases between the two ends. Germline CDR1 and CDR2: SQVTM and ANQGSEA. This CDR3 comprises 13 residues. CDR3 in amino acids: CSARQGTTYEQYF. CDR3 DNA: TGCAGCGCCCGACAGGGGACTACTTACGAGCAGTACTTC.

This clone was detected a few times. The rearrangement joins TRBV15 to TRBJ2-3, with D unclear. Looked up from germline, CDR1 is LNHNV and CDR2 is YYDKDF (reference sequence). V was cut by 1 base and J by 0 bases, with 11 bases left in between. The CDR3 is 16 amino acids. CDR3 loop: CATSRGEGPSTDTQYF. CDR3 DNA: TGTGCCACCAGCAGAGGTGAAGGCCCTAGCACAGATACGCAGTATTTT.

In this sample, this clone turned up a few times. The chain is built from TRBV10-3 and TRBJ2-5; 12 bases fit TRBD1. Per germline, CDR1 ENHRY and CDR2 SYGVKD. V shed 2 bases and J 5 bases; nucleotides not matched to a gene: 3. This CDR3 spans 15 amino acids. The CDR3 DNA reads as TGTGCCATCAGTGAGGGGACAGGGGGCGTGGAGACCCAGTACTTC. It yields the protein CAISEGTGGVETQYF.

This clone has a count of ten or more. The V call is TRBV28, the J call TRBJ2-6; unclear D gene. The CDR3 consists of 14 residues. CDR1 is MDHEN, CDR2 SYDVKM, per germline. Between the trimmed V and J ends, which lost 6 bases and 0 bases, there was a span of 6 bases. The CDR3 nucleotides read TGTGCCAGCAGCGTAATCTCTGGGGCCAACGTCCTGACTTTC. This encodes CASSVISGANVLTF. The entire variable domain, with the rest obtained from reference TRBV28 and TRBJ2-6, is as follows: DVKVTQSSRYLVKRTGEKVFLECVQDMDHENMFWYRQDPGLGLRLIYFSYDVKMKEKGDIPEGYSVSREKKERFSLILESASTNQTSMYLCASSVISGANVLTFGAGSRLTVL.

The chain uses TRBV28 and TRBJ2-1; D gene ambiguous. Trimming cost V 5 bases and J 8 bases, with 13 bases left between them. The CDR3 has 13 amino acids. CDR1 is MDHEN, CDR2 SYDVKM, per germline. DNA of the CDR3: TGTGCCAGCAGTCCGGGCCTAACCGATGAGCAGTTCTTC. Translation gives CASSPGLTDEQFF. Supplemented by reference TRBV28 and TRBJ2-1, the full variable domain reads DVKVTQSSRYLVKRTGEKVFLECVQDMDHENMFWYRQDPGLGLRLIYFSYDVKMKEKGDIPEGYSVSREKKERFSLILESASTNQTSMYLCASSPGLTDEQFFGPGTRLTVL.

This clone was observed a few times. The chain is built from TRBV7-2 and TRBJ2-7; TRBD1 matches at 8 bases. Germline V CDR1 and CDR2: SGHTA, FQGNSA. The CDR3 extends over 16 amino acids. V trimming: 3 bases; J trimming: 2 bases; junction bases outside the gene matches: 9. The CDR3 DNA is TGTGCCAGCAGCTTGCAGGGGGCAGGGCTCACCTACGAGCAGTACTTC. This gives the protein CASSLQGAGLTYEQYF.

In nucleotides, the CDR3 is TGTGCCACCAGCGCCAGGGTCGGACAGCCCCAGCATTTT. It codes for CATSARVGQPQHF. The chain has TRBV15 and TRBJ1-5; D might be TRBD1 (5 bases). The CDR3 covers 13 residues. The germline V and J ends were trimmed by 5 bases and 7 bases, with 12 bases remaining between them. Germline V gene lookup returns CDR1 LNHNV and CDR2 YYDKDF (reference sequence).

The V and J genes are TRBV9 and TRBJ2-3; TRBD2 agrees at 7 bases. Losses at the gene ends were 3 bases for V and 5 bases for J; bases not matched to a gene: 9. Germline V lookup: CDR1 SGDLS, CDR2 YYNGEE. The CDR3 covers 15 residues. The DNA of the CDR3 is TGTGCCAGCAGCGCCTTAAAAACTAGCGAAGATACGCAGTATTTT. Its protein is CASSALKTSEDTQYF.

This clone was seen a few times. J is TRBJ2-3 and V is TRBV6-5; 13 nucleotides line up with TRBD2. The J segment lost 4 bases and the V segment lost 10 bases, leaving 5 bases of the junction unmatched. The germline V gene has CDR1 MNHEY and CDR2 SVGAGI. This CDR3 is 14 amino acids long. The chain's CDR3 is CATQLAGGPDTQYF. The DNA for the CDR3 is TGTGCCACCCAACTAGCGGGAGGGCCAGATACGCAGTATTTT.

This clone has only a few counts. The CDR3 nucleotides read TGTGCCAGCAGCCGATTATCATCGGATGGCTACACCTTC. The encoded protein is CASSRLSSDGYTF. This chain uses TRBV4-2 with TRBJ1-2; D not certain. The CDR3 has 13 amino acids. Trimming removed 4 bases at V and 6 bases at J, with 12 bases between. CDR1 and CDR2 (germline): LGHNA, YNFKEQ.

This sequence joins TRBV30 and TRBJ1-4; a weak D match, TRBD1 (5 bases). Per germline, CDR1 GTSNPN and CDR2 SVGIG (reference sequence). The V end lost 0 bases, the J end lost 5 bases, and 13 bases lay between the germline ends. The CDR3 extends over 15 amino acids. CDR3 DNA sequence: TGTGCCTGGAGTGTACAGGTGGCCTTGAATGAAAAACTGTTTTTT. As protein: CAWSVQVALNEKLFF.

This clone was observed a few times. The V call is TRBV10-3, the J call TRBJ2-2, with 9 bases aligning to TRBD1. CDR1 ENHRY and CDR2 SYGVKD come from the germline V gene. The CDR3 contains 14 residues. Trimming at V came to 6 bases and at J to 3 bases, leaving 2 bases not matched to a gene. The CDR3 coding sequence is TGTGCCATCAGGGACAGGGGTGACACCGGGGAGCTGTTTTTT. Protein product: CAIRDRGDTGELFF.

This clone was observed a few times. CDR3: CASSLGGPGTYEQYF. For the CDR3, the DNA is TGTGCCAGCAGTTTAGGGGGGCCGGGGACCTACGAGCAGTACTTC. The rearrangement uses TRBV28 and TRBJ2-7; perhaps D is TRBD1 or TRBD2 (6 bases each). This CDR3 is 15 amino acids long. CDR1 and CDR2 (germline): MDHEN, SYDVKM. V lost 2 bases and J 2 bases, leaving 13 bases between the germline ends.

The V and J genes are TRBV7-2 and TRBJ2-3; the D gene is possibly TRBD2 (5 bases). Germline CDR1 reads SGHTA; CDR2 reads FQGNSA. This CDR3 is built from 13 residues. Between the trimmed V and J ends, which lost 0 bases and 4 bases, there was a span of 5 bases. The CDR3 DNA reads TGTGCCAGCAGCTTAGCGGGAGCAGATACGCAGTATTTT. Translation: CASSLAGADTQYF.

There are a few counts of this clone. The genes are TRBV6-5 and TRBJ2-3; D not certain. The CDR3 contains 15 residues. V was pared by 2 bases and J by 0 bases, with 9 bases between. Looked up from germline, CDR1 is MNHEY and CDR2 is SVGAGI. The CDR3 sequence: CASSYVLGSTDTQYF. CDR3 DNA sequence: TGTGCCAGCAGTTACGTCCTGGGGAGCACAGATACGCAGTATTTT.

This clone was seen more than once but under ten times. The gene calls are TRBV7-2 and TRBJ2-7; the match to TRBD2 covers 10 bases. V gave up 2 bases and J gave up 5 bases; unmatched junction bases: 9. The length of the CDR3 is 16 residues. Germline values: CDR1 SGHTA, CDR2 FQGNSA. In nucleotides, the CDR3 is TGTGCCAGCAGCTTACTAGGGTCTAGCGGGAGTGACGAGCAGTACTTC. Protein product: CASSLLGSSGSDEQYF.

V is TRBV30 and J is TRBJ2-7, with unresolved D. V was cut by 0 bases and J by 9 bases, with 15 bases left in between. Germline values: CDR1 GTSNPN, CDR2 SVGIG (reference sequence). The CDR3 consists of 13 residues. The CDR3: CAWSVESGYVQYF. CDR3 coding DNA: TGTGCCTGGAGTGTAGAGTCCGGTTATGTGCAGTACTTC.

In this sample, this clone turned up a few times. The rearrangement uses TRBV5-1 and TRBJ1-2, with 9 bases that match TRBD1. Germline loops: CDR1 SGHRS, CDR2 YFSETQ. The trim removed 1 base at V and 6 bases at J, leaving 7 bases unmatched. This CDR3 contains 15 residues. The CDR3 DNA sequence: TGCGCCAGCAGCTTGCCTTCGGGACAGGGCAATGGCTACACCTTC. Translating it yields CASSLPSGQGNGYTF.

This clone turned up a few times. V gene TRBV7-9 combines with J gene TRBJ1-2, with D hard to call. The CDR3 is 12 amino acids. Germline CDR1 and CDR2: SEHNR and FQNEAQ (reference sequence). Deletions cut 5 bases from V and 8 bases from J, with 12 bases between. In nucleotides, the CDR3 is TGTGCCAGCAGCCCCCAAAATAGGGGCTACACCTTC. This translates into CASSPQNRGYTF.